These T cell receptor beta chains were read from a single sample in a study of blood T cell repertoires in COVID-19. The repertoire was sequenced with immunoSEQ multiplex PCR; TCRdb's copy has only in-frame clones and lacks some. The sample carries tens of thousands of clones, around 85% recorded once. Sequencing was carried out using peripheral blood. The receptors stem from an elderly woman with acute or convalescent COVID-19. The CDR3 runs from the conserved cysteine through the conserved F or W. A D gene is named only where the DNA matches it firmly. Rows may omit the clone size; those that give it use once, few, many or a size class.

CDR3 protein | CDR3 DNA | J gene | D gene | clone size | V gene
CASSYPPRTDTQYF | TGTGCCAGCAGTTACCCTCCCCGCACAGATACGCAGTATTTT | TRBJ2-3 | . | . | TRBV6-2/TRBV6-3
CASSPMSVAGGQDTQYF | TGTGCCAGCAGCCCTATGTCAGTAGCGGGGGGTCAGGATACGCAGTATTTT | TRBJ2-3 | TRBD2 | . | TRBV4-2
CAISETRDNSPLHF | TGTGCCATCAGTGAAACCCGGGATAATTCACCCCTCCACTTT | TRBJ1-6 | . | once | TRBV10-3
CASSYNRAGNTIYF | TGTGCCAGCAGTTACAACAGGGCTGGAAACACCATATATTTT | TRBJ1-3 | . | . | TRBV2
CASSEEGASYGYTF | TGTGCCAGCAGTGAGGAGGGGGCGAGCTATGGCTACACCTTC | TRBJ1-2 | TRBD1 | . | TRBV2
CASSPHRGTEAFF | TGTGCCAGCAGCCCGCACAGGGGCACTGAAGCTTTCTTT | TRBJ1-1 | TRBD1 | . | TRBV3-1/TRBV3-2
CASSEGQGRNTEAFF | TGTGCCAGCAGTGAAGGACAGGGGCGGAACACTGAAGCTTTCTTT | TRBJ1-1 | TRBD1 | . | TRBV2
CASSLGLAAENEQFF | TGCGCCAGCAGCCTGGGACTAGCGGCTGAGAATGAGCAGTTCTTC | TRBJ2-1 | TRBD2 | once | TRBV4-3
CASSYSPGLGNQPQHF | TGTGCCAGCAGTTACTCCCCGGGGTTGGGCAATCAGCCCCAGCATTTT | TRBJ1-5 | . | . | TRBV6-6
CAIRNTGGWHTGELFF | TGTGCCATCAGAAATACAGGGGGCTGGCACACCGGGGAGCTGTTTTTT | TRBJ2-2 | TRBD1 | . | TRBV10-3
CASSPGNQPQHF | TGTGCCAGCAGCCCCGGGAATCAGCCCCAGCATTTT | TRBJ1-5 | . | . | TRBV3-1/TRBV3-2
CASSLGTGGSGNTIYF | TGTGCCAGCAGCTTAGGGACGGGGGGCTCTGGAAACACCATATATTTT | TRBJ1-3 | . | . | TRBV7-6
CASSGGLAGAYNEQFF | TGTGCCAGTAGTGGAGGACTAGCGGGGGCCTACAATGAGCAGTTCTTC | TRBJ2-1 | TRBD2 | . | TRBV19
CASSSAGGQDTQYF | TGTGCCAGCTCAAGCGCGGGGGGGCAAGATACGCAGTATTTT | TRBJ2-3 | TRBD2 | . | TRBV18
CASSLGAVNEQFF | TGTGCCAGCAGCTTAGGAGCGGTAAATGAGCAGTTCTTC | TRBJ2-1 | . | . | TRBV7-2
CASSLSLGQDGYEQYF | TGTGCCAGCAGCTTAAGTTTGGGACAAGACGGCTACGAGCAGTACTTC | TRBJ2-7 | . | . | TRBV11-1
CASRVTGMGNSPLHF | TGTGCCAGCAGGGTAACAGGGATGGGTAATTCACCCCTCCACTTT | TRBJ1-6 | . | . | TRBV2
CASSLMAGANTEAFF | TGTGCCAGCAGCTTAATGGCAGGGGCGAACACTGAAGCTTTCTTT | TRBJ1-1 | . | . | TRBV7-3
CASGAYHSTDTQYF | TGTGCCAGCGGGGCGTACCATAGCACAGATACGCAGTATTTT | TRBJ2-3 | . | . | TRBV2
CASSIGRFQGGSYNSPLHF | TGTGCCAGTAGTATAGGACGGTTTCAAGGAGGCTCCTATAATTCACCCCTCCACTTT | TRBJ1-6 | . | . | TRBV19
CASSRPGERNTEAFF | TGTGCCAGCAGCCGGCCGGGTGAACGGAACACTGAAGCTTTCTTT | TRBJ1-1 | . | . | TRBV7-2
CASSSETRGGEQFF | TGTGCCAGCAGCTCCGAGACGCGGGGAGGGGAGCAGTTCTTC | TRBJ2-1 | TRBD2 | . | TRBV7-6
CASSGQGRNQPQHF | TGTGCCAGTAGCGGACAGGGTCGCAATCAGCCCCAGCATTTT | TRBJ1-5 | TRBD1 | . | TRBV19
CASGLGANTEAFF | TGTGCTAGTGGTTTGGGGGCGAACACTGAAGCTTTCTTT | TRBJ1-1 | . | . | TRBV12-5
CASSSTREETQYF | TGTGCCAGCAGCTCGACTAGAGAGGAGACCCAGTACTTC | TRBJ2-5 | . | . | TRBV7-3
CASSQQTGVNSPLHF | TGTGCCAGCAGCCAACAGACAGGGGTTAATTCACCCCTCCACTTT | TRBJ1-6 | TRBD1 | . | TRBV3-1/TRBV3-2
CASSYSRGRLATNTGELFF | TGTGCCAGCAGTTACTCCCGGGGGAGACTAGCGACGAACACCGGGGAGCTGTTTTTT | TRBJ2-2 | TRBD2 | . | TRBV6-2/TRBV6-3
CASSQLEGATEAFF | TGTGCCAGCTCACAGTTAGAGGGGGCAACTGAAGCTTTCTTT | TRBJ1-1 | TRBD1 | . | TRBV18
CASGGGHTREKLFF | TGTGCCAGCGGGGGGGGGCATACGCGGGAAAAACTGTTTTTT | TRBJ1-4 | . | once | TRBV28
CASSPTVAGGYNEQFF | TGTGCCAGCAGCCCGACGGTAGCGGGAGGATACAATGAGCAGTTCTTC | TRBJ2-1 | TRBD2 | once | TRBV11-3
CASSPRRGGWENIQYF | TGTGCCAGCAGCCCCCGTCGGGGGGGCTGGGAAAACATTCAGTACTTC | TRBJ2-4 | TRBD2 | . | TRBV3-1/TRBV3-2
CASSSFRQGLYGYTF | TGTGCCAGCAGTTCCTTTAGACAGGGTCTCTATGGCTACACCTTC | TRBJ1-2 | TRBD1 | . | TRBV6-5
CSASVLLGQGAPHSF | TGCAGTGCTAGTGTACTTCTTGGACAGGGGGCCCCCCACTCCTTC | TRBJ1-2 | TRBD1 | . | TRBV20-1
CASVLDRFTDTQYF | TGTGCCAGCGTATTGGACAGGTTCACAGATACGCAGTATTTT | TRBJ2-3 | TRBD1 | . | TRBV11-2
CSARGGETQYF | TGCAGTGCTAGGGGGGGGGAGACCCAGTACTTC | TRBJ2-5 | TRBD2 | . | TRBV20-1
CASSDHQGVYGYTF | TGTGCCAGCAGTGATCATCAGGGGGTCTATGGCTACACCTTC | TRBJ1-2 | TRBD1 | . | TRBV25-1
CASRPGTQSNQPQHF | TGTGCCAGCAGGCCCGGGACACAAAGCAATCAGCCCCAGCATTTT | TRBJ1-5 | . | . | TRBV2
CASSRVAGVTDTQYF | TGTGCCAGCAGCCGCGTAGCGGGAGTTACAGATACGCAGTATTTT | TRBJ2-3 | TRBD2 | few | TRBV7-3
CAIRRTSGYNEQFF | TGTGCCATCAGGAGGACTAGCGGCTACAATGAGCAGTTCTTC | TRBJ2-1 | TRBD2 | . | TRBV10-3
CASSLSESYGYTF | TGTGCCAGCAGCCTGTCGGAGAGCTATGGCTACACCTTC | TRBJ1-2 | . | . | TRBV28
CASSPSRRNEQFF | TGTGCCAGCTCGCCTAGCCGGCGTAATGAGCAGTTCTTC | TRBJ2-1 | . | . | TRBV28
CASSQGGQGYQPQHF | TGTGCCAGCAGCCAGGGCGGACAGGGCTACCAGCCCCAGCATTTT | TRBJ1-5 | TRBD1 | . | TRBV3-1/TRBV3-2
CASSLTTDSLALRGKLFF | TGTGCCAGCAGCCTCACAACCGACAGTCTTGCACTTAGGGGAAAACTGTTTTTT | TRBJ1-4 | . | . | TRBV7-2